This T cell receptor beta chain was recorded in a study of Ad26.COV2.S vaccination and SARS-CoV-2 variants. The repertoire was sequenced with immunoSEQ multiplex PCR; TCRdb's copy has only in-frame clones and lacks some. In the table there are around 370,000 clones, 92% of which are singletons. The receptor was derived from a human donor who had recovered from COVID-19. The input for sequencing was peripheral blood, taken after recovery from COVID-19.

CDR3 DNA: TGTGCCAGCAGCTTTGACAGGGGAAGGCTTGCCGGGGAGCTGTTTTTT. The encoded protein is CASSFDRGRLAGELFF. The V and J genes are TRBV5-6 and TRBJ2-2; 8 nucleotides match TRBD1. Germline lookup yields CDR1 SGHDT and CDR2 YYEEEE. V lost 2 bases, J lost 6 bases, and 9 bases stayed unmatched. CDR3 size: 16 residues. The full variable domain, in which reference TRBV5-6 and TRBJ2-2 provide the parts outside the CDR3, is DAGVTQSPTHLIKTRGQQVTLRCSPKSGHDTVSWYQQALGQGPQFIFQYYEEEERQRGNFPDRFSGHQFPNYSSELNVNALLLGDSALYLCASSFDRGRLAGELFFGEGSRLTVL.